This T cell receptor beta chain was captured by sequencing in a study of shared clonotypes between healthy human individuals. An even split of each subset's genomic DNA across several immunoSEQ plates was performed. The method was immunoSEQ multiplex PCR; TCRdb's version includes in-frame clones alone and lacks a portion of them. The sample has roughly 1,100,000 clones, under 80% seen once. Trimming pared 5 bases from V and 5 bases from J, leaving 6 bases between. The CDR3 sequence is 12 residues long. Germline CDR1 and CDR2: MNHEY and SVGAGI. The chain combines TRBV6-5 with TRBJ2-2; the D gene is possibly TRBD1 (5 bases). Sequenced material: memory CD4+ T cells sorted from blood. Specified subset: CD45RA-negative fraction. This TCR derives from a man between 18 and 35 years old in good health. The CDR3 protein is CASSAGTGELFF. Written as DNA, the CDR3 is TGTGCCAGCAGTGCAGGGACCGGGGAGCTGTTTTTT.